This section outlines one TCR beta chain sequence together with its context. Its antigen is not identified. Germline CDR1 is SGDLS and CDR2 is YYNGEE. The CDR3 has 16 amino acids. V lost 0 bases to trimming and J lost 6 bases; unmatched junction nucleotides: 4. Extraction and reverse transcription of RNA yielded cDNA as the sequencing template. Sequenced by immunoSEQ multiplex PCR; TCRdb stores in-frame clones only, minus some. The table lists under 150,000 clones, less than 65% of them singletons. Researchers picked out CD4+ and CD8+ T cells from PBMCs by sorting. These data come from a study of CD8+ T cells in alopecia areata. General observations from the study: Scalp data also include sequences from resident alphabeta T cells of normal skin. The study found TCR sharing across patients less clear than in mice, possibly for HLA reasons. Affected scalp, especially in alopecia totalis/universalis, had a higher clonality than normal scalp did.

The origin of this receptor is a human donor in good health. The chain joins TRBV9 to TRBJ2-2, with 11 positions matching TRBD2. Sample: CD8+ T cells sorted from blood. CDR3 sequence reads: CASSVASGRMSGELFF. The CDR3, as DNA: TGTGCCAGCAGCGTAGCTAGCGGGAGGATGTCCGGGGAGCTGTTTTTT.